The present TCR beta chain was sequenced within a study of T-cell memory formation after mild COVID-19. Across the whole study: Clustering of TCRs was largely donor specific. Whole-study findings and limits: Cross-reactive memory apparently joined, as some responding clones appeared in pre-infection memory. For contracting clones, CD4+ ones sat mainly in CM and EM, CD8+ in EMRA.

Germline lookup yields CDR1 MNHEY and CDR2 SVGEGT. The length of the CDR3 is 16 residues. The V gene lost 0 bases and the J gene lost 7 bases, with 15 bases spanning the gap. In this sample, this clonotype turned up many times. What it recognizes is unknown. A single record per CDR3 protein comes from TCRdb applying MiXCR to the 5' RACE reads. The sample yields about 150,000 distinct CDR3 sequences, roughly a fifth seen once. The chain carries TRBV6-2 or TRBV6-3 and TRBJ2-2; D gene ambiguous. Sequenced: PBMCs or a T cell subset sorted from them (not recorded which). The clonotype originates from an adult woman who had mild COVID-19 (a few samples of this study predate the infection). Cell type and time point are not known. Written as DNA, the CDR3 is TGTGCCAGCAGTTACTCCAAAGCCCCGGCCGGCGGGGAGCTGTTTTTT. This encodes CASSYSKAPAGGELFF.